Detailed here is one TCR beta chain. This sample is drawn from a study of control samples from healthy donors and cancer patients. The method was immunoSEQ multiplex PCR; TCRdb's version includes in-frame clones alone and lacks a portion of them. The table includes over 150,000 clones, 90% to 95% detected once. The sample taken for sequencing was blood. The sequence derives from a woman younger than 30 in good health.

DNA for the CDR3: TGTGCCAGCAGTTCGACTAGCGGGACGAACATTCAGTACTTC. Protein: CASSSTSGTNIQYF. The rearrangement uses TRBV6-5 and TRBJ2-4; 11 positions agree with TRBD2. CDR1 is MNHEY, CDR2 SVGAGI, per germline. J gave up 7 bases and V 4 bases, and 3 bases lay outside the gene matches. CDR3 length equals 14 residues.